This TCR beta chain was identified in a study of control samples from healthy donors and cancer patients. This clone came up a few times. The table came from immunoSEQ multiplex PCR; TCRdb's copy has only in-frame clones and leaves some out. The sample holds roughly 50,000 clones, around 94% seen once. Trimming removed 0 bases at V and 0 bases at J, with 22 bases between. This CDR3 contains 20 residues. The germline V gene encodes CDR1 LGHNA and CDR2 YNFKEQ. The TCR originated in a man aged 25 to 40 with colorectal cancer. The rearrangement joins TRBV4-2 to TRBJ2-3; D gene unclear. The source material was PBMCs. The CDR3 bases are TGTGCCAGCAGCCAAGATCAGTTGGGATCCCAAATGTGGAGCACAGATACGCAGTATTTT. Its translation: CASSQDQLGSQMWSTDTQYF.